This T cell receptor (beta chain) comes out of a study of T cells after yellow fever vaccination. This CDR3 is built from 12 residues. Trimming shortened V by 8 bases and J by 6 bases, and 14 bases separated the two germline ends. This clonotype was counted only a few times. TCRdb used MiXCR to reprocess the 5' RACE reads, holding one entry per CDR3 protein. Among 550,000 or so distinct CDR3 sequences listed, 15% to 20% were seen once. The chain uses TRBV12-3 or TRBV12-4 and TRBJ2-7; no reliable D call. Material: PBMCs, obtained 15 days after the yellow fever booster vaccination. The origin of this receptor is a man aged 25 to 40 who received the YFV17D yellow fever vaccine. The CDR3 spells CASGNTKGEQYF. As DNA, the CDR3 is TGTGCCAGCGGCAACACAAAAGGCGAGCAGTACTTC.